This T cell receptor beta chain stems from a study of response to subunit inactivated influenza vaccine. With respect to this clonotype: Its antigen is still unknown.

TCRdb re-analysed the RT-PCR reads in MiXCR, keeping a single row per CDR3 protein. The data hold more than 700,000 distinct CDR3 sequences, with around 20% observed a single time. The CDR3 totals 17 residues. CDR1 and CDR2 from the germline V gene are DFQATT and SNEGSKA (reference sequence). J gave up 1 base and V 1 base, and 7 bases lay outside the gene matches. Overall study results and limits: Each seasonal influenza vaccination, the authors suggested, recruits few new T cells.

The TCR originated in a man between 45 and 60 years old who received an inactivated influenza vaccine. V usage is TRBV20-1 and J usage is TRBJ2-3; 11 bases match TRBD1. The source material was PBMCs from blood, sampled roughly 5 days after vaccination. DNA of the CDR3: TGCAGTGCTAGAGTCGGACAGGGGGCGCGAGGCACAGATACGCAGTATTTT. Residues: CSARVGQGARGTDTQYF.